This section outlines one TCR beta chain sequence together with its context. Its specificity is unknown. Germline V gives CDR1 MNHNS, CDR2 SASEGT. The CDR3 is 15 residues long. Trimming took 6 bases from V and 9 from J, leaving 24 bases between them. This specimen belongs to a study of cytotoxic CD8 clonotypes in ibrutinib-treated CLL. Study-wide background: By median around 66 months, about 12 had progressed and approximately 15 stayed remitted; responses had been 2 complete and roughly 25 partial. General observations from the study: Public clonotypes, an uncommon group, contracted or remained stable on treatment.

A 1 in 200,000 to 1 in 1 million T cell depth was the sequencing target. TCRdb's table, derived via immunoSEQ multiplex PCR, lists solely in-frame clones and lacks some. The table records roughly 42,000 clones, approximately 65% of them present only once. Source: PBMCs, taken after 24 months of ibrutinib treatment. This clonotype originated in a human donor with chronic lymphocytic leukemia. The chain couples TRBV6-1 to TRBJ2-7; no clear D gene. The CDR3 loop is CASRTRAQSPSGQYF. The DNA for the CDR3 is TGTGCCAGCAGAACTCGGGCCCAATCCCCCTCTGGGCAGTACTTC.